This T cell receptor (beta chain) was sequenced during a study of T cells in Graves' hyperthyroidism and ophthalmopathy. Amplification yielded TCR beta CDR3 regions, with RNA transcripts as the source. Primed by the HTBI set, a first-round RT-PCR was run on the TCR CDR3. TCRdb re-called the multiplex PCR reads through MiXCR, storing one row per CDR3 protein. The table has 350,000 to 400,000 distinct CDR3 sequences, about 15% seen once. Germline CDR1 and CDR2: ENHRY and SYGVKD. The CDR3 is made up of 13 amino acids. After removal of 11 bases from V and 5 bases from J, the junction contained 9 bases not matched to a gene. The table lists this clonotype with many counts.

This chain connects TRBV10-3 to TRBJ2-5; 9 positions agree with TRBD2. This TCR was sampled from a woman aged 25-40 years with Graves' hyperthyroidism. Input material: blood. The CDR3 region is CASLLAGGETQYF. Written as DNA, the CDR3 is TGTGCCTCGCTACTAGCGGGCGGGGAGACCCAGTACTTC.